This T cell receptor beta chain was sequenced for a study of T cell responses to AZD1222 COVID-19 vaccine. The repertoire was sequenced with immunoSEQ multiplex PCR; TCRdb's copy has only in-frame clones and lacks some. The table shows around 78,000 clones, with about 90% occurring only once. Germline V CDR1 and CDR2: LNHDA, SQIVND (reference sequence). V lost 7 bases and J 8 bases, leaving 17 bases between the germline ends. CDR3 length equals 13 residues. The J gene is TRBJ1-2, the V gene TRBV19; tentatively, D is TRBD1 (5 bases). This sequence was found in an adult in good health. Sample: peripheral blood, taken on day 0 of MenACWY control vaccination. This CDR3 is CASTAPGYYGYTF. The CDR3, as DNA: TGTGCCAGTACCGCCCCAGGGTATTACGGCTACACCTTC.